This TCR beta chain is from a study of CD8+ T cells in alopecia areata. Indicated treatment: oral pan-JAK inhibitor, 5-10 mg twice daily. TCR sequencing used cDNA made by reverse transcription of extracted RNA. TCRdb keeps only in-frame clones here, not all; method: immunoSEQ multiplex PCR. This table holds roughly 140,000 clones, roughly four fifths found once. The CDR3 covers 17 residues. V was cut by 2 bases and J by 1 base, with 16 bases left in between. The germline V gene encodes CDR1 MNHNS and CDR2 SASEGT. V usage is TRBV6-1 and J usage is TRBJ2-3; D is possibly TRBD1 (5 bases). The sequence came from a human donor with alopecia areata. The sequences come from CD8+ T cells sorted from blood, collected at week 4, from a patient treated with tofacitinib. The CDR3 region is CASSEWGSSRGTDTQYF. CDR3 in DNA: TGTGCCAGCAGTGAATGGGGCTCTTCCCGGGGCACAGATACGCAGTATTTT.